The rows below give T cell receptor beta chains drawn from one sample of a study of somatic mutations in cytotoxic T cells in rheumatoid arthritis. Sequencing used immunoSEQ multiplex PCR; TCRdb keeps in-frame clones, though not all of them. Of about 6,700 clones listed, 70% are singletons. Material: CD8+ T cells sorted from blood. The receptor set was obtained from a man in his forties in good health. Each CDR3 is given without its conserved first and last residue. Fields, in order: V gene, clone size, D gene, J gene, CDR3 protein. The D gene is left open where the match is weak. Size tells how often a clone was seen (once, few, many) or the class of an expanded clone, and some rows leave it out.

>TRBV5-5|medium-sized|NA|TRBJ1-1
ASRKDLNTEAF
>TRBV13|NA|TRBD1|TRBJ2-7
ASSSSGGTYEQY
>TRBV4-3|few|TRBD2|TRBJ2-3
ASSQDRAGGHVDTQY
>TRBV7-6|NA|TRBD1|TRBJ2-3
ASSSTQGAPDTQY
>TRBV19|NA|NA|TRBJ2-2
ASRPEAGFTGELF
>TRBV27|NA|NA|TRBJ1-1
ASSLSKGLYYTEAF
>TRBV10-3|NA|TRBD1|TRBJ2-1
AISDRDRVAYNEQF
>TRBV4-1|NA|NA|TRBJ2-6
ASSQGTAPSGANVLT
>TRBV7-3|NA|NA|TRBJ2-7
ASSLGGASSYEQY
>TRBV9|NA|TRBD2|TRBJ2-5
ASSVIGTSGRAMETQY
>TRBV6-5|NA|NA|TRBJ1-2
ASTGGNYGYT
>TRBV13|NA|NA|TRBJ1-4
ASSFRGTNEKLF
>TRBV27|NA|NA|TRBJ1-6
ASSSISLNSPLH
>TRBV9|NA|TRBD1|TRBJ2-7
ASSVDRTGRKDEQY
>TRBV5-1|NA|NA|TRBJ1-1
ASSLGLLNTEAF
>TRBV28|NA|TRBD1|TRBJ2-1
ASSLASGTGTYNEQF
>TRBV28|NA|NA|TRBJ2-7
VSSLVGSLH
>TRBV10-2|NA|TRBD2|TRBJ2-1
ASRTPRGGREDNEQF
>TRBV21-1|NA|NA|TRBJ2-3
ASSKDSTGPTDTDTQY
>TRBV29-1|NA|NA|TRBJ1-1
SVEVYTEAF
>TRBV25-1|NA|NA|TRBJ1-2
ASSEYTAVNYGYT
>TRBV21-1|NA|NA|TRBJ2-5
ASSIPGTSGGPQVETQY
>TRBV29-1|NA|NA|TRBJ1-1
GGGRWNTEAF
>TRBV28|NA|TRBD2|TRBJ2-1
ASSPDTGTSGGNEQF
>TRBV5-8|few|NA|TRBJ2-1
ASSLEFRRRGRRDEQF
>TRBV28|NA|NA|TRBJ1-1
ASSLGSANTEAF